The 14 T cell receptor beta chains presented below share a single source sample, sequenced in a study of blood T cells in healthy people across ages. A second roughly 6 to 11 cycle PCR used barcoded and J-beta primers. TCRdb used MiXCR to reprocess the 5' RACE reads, holding one entry per CDR3 protein. The sample records hundreds of thousands of distinct CDR3 sequences, less than 35% being singletons. The sample was blood. All receptors derive from a woman older than 75 in good health.

The chain couples TRBV30 to TRBJ2-7; 9 positions match TRBD1. The end of the DNA fits TRBJ2-5 better, so the J call may be wrong. Germline-derived CDR1 and CDR2 are GTSNPN and SVGIG (reference sequence). This CDR3 contains 14 residues. This chain's CDR3 is CAWSVITGGKTQYF. The CDR3, as DNA: TGTGCCTGGAGTGTTATAACAGGGGGCAAGACCCAGTACTTC.

There are many counts of this clonotype. The CDR3 sequence is CASSPTIGQGKNGYTF. Written as DNA, the CDR3 is TGTGCCAGCAGTCCCACCATCGGACAGGGGAAAAATGGCTACACCTTC. The chain carries TRBV6-5 and TRBJ1-2; 9 bases line up with TRBD1. This CDR3 has 16 residues. Germline trimming cut 5 bases from V and 6 bases from J; bases unmatched to any gene: 13. CDR1 and CDR2 (germline): MNHEY, SVGAGI.

With respect to this clonotype: A much larger clonotype is one base distant, so this may be a read error. The chain couples TRBV5-1 to TRBJ2-1, with D perhaps matching TRBD1 (6 bases). Near its end, the DNA agrees better with TRBJ2-7, so the J call may be wrong. Per the germline V gene, CDR1 is SGHRS and CDR2 is YFSETQ. The CDR3 extends over 16 amino acids. CDR3 sequence reads: CASSFTGPTSYNEQYF. The CDR3 region has the DNA TGCGCCAGCAGCTTCACAGGGCCCACCTCCTACAATGAGCAGTACTTC.

The rearrangement links TRBV7-2 to TRBJ2-5; D not resolved. The CDR3 runs 14 residues. The V and J ends lost 1 base and 3 bases respectively, with 9 bases between them. Germline V gene data show CDR1 as SGHTA and CDR2 as FQGNSA. CDR3: CASSLGFVKETQYF. For the CDR3, the DNA is TGTGCCAGCAGCTTAGGTTTTGTTAAAGAGACCCAGTACTTC.

This sequence joins TRBV7-3 and TRBJ2-1; weak D call: TRBD2 (7 bases). This CDR3 region has 16 residues. Between the trimmed V and J ends, which lost 5 bases and 7 bases, there was a span of 21 bases. CDR1 is SGHTA, CDR2 FQGTGA, per germline. In DNA, the CDR3 is TGTGCCAGCAGCCCAAGGGGGGGCCGAAACAGGAATGAGCAGTTCTTC. Protein product: CASSPRGGRNRNEQFF.

The genes are TRBV7-2 and TRBJ1-5, with unresolved D. Trimming cost V 4 bases and J 0 bases, with 10 bases left between them. Germline loops: CDR1 SGHTA, CDR2 FQGNSA. This CDR3 is built from 15 residues. The DNA of the CDR3 is TGTGCCAGCAGCTCAACTCCTTATAGCAATCAGCCCCAGCATTTT. The encoded protein is CASSSTPYSNQPQHF.

This clonotype was seen a few times. J is TRBJ2-7 and V is TRBV27; D not resolved. Germline V gene sequence: CDR1 MNHEY, CDR2 SMNVEV (reference sequence). V was trimmed by 6 bases and J by 2 bases, leaving 14 bases between them. CDR3 length equals 14 residues. Written as DNA, the CDR3 is TGTGCCAGCAGAGGACCTACCCCCCCCTACGAGCAGTACTTC. Amino acids: CASRGPTPPYEQYF.

The table lists this clonotype with many counts. The J gene is TRBJ2-5, the V gene TRBV3-1; 10 bases line up with TRBD1. This CDR3 is built from 15 residues. Germline CDR1 and CDR2: LGHDT and YNNKEL (reference sequence). V shed 7 bases and J 4 bases; nucleotides not matched to a gene: 9. CDR3 in DNA: TGTGCCAGCAACCACGACAGGGGGCTACGAGAGACCCAGTACTTC. Amino acid sequence: CASNHDRGLRETQYF.

This clonotype was counted ten times or more. The chain employs TRBV7-2 and TRBJ2-1; D is undetermined. The V gene's germline CDR1 is SGHTA and CDR2 FQGNSA. The CDR3 covers 14 residues. The germline V and J ends were trimmed by 6 bases and 8 bases, with 17 bases remaining between them. The CDR3 loop reads CASSRDLINYEQFF. The CDR3 DNA reads as TGTGCCAGCAGTCGAGACTTGATTAATTATGAGCAGTTCTTC.

Points on this clonotype: One end of the junction varies from germline; a read error may be responsible. The V call is TRBV12-3 or TRBV12-4, the J call TRBJ2-2; TRBD2 is a possible D gene (5 bases). The CDR3 spans 11 residues. This CDR3 reads CASRLVGERFF. CDR3 sequence (DNA): TGTGCCAGCAGACTAGTCGGGGAGCGGTTTTTT.

This clonotype came up many times. The gene calls are TRBV4-2 and TRBJ2-1, with 7 bases aligning to TRBD2. J was trimmed by 6 bases and V by 0 bases; bases with no gene match: 8. This CDR3 comprises 16 residues. CDR1 and CDR2 (germline): LGHNA, YNFKEQ. This chain's CDR3 is CASSQDPGGRTNEQFF. In nucleotides, the CDR3 is TGTGCCAGCAGCCAAGATCCCGGGGGGAGGACCAATGAGCAGTTCTTC.

This clonotype has a count of ten or more. J is TRBJ1-4 and V is TRBV12-3 or TRBV12-4, with a possible D match to TRBD1 (5 bases). The CDR3 has 14 amino acids. With 2 bases removed from V and 8 bases from J, the gap between germline ends came to 12 bases. The CDR3 bases are TGTGCCAGCAGTTTACAGGGAGTTAAAGAAAAACTGTTTTTT. Encoded protein: CASSLQGVKEKLFF.

In this sample, this clonotype turned up a few times. The chain is built from TRBV18 and TRBJ2-1, with 7 positions matching TRBD1. Losses at the gene ends were 5 bases for V and 15 bases for J; bases not matched to a gene: 13. Germline-derived CDR1 and CDR2 are KGHSH and LQKENI. The CDR3 spans 13 residues. Here the CDR3 reads CASSDGPTTGSFF. As DNA, the CDR3 is TGTGCCAGCTCAGACGGACCGACGACAGGGTCGTTCTTC.

Of note for this clonotype: Relative to the germline gene, one junction end is altered; a read error may explain this. The V call is TRBV7-9, the J call TRBJ2-1, with D possibly matching TRBD1 (6 bases). The CDR3 consists of 18 residues. Germline loops: CDR1 SEHNR, CDR2 FQNEAQ (reference sequence). CDR3 DNA: TGTGCCAGCAGCTTAGCTACTAACCGGGACAAGAATCCCTACGAGCGGTTCTTC. Residues: CASSLATNRDKNPYERFF.